A single sample is the source of the 19 T cell receptor beta chains below, sequenced in a study of T cell repertoires in cytomegalovirus infection. TCRdb re-analysed the reads in MiXCR, keeping a single row per CDR3 protein. The data contain approximately 550,000 distinct CDR3 sequences, approximately 15% of them seen just once; the ten biggest clones take up 20% to 30%. Sequenced sample: CD8+ T cells from PBMCs. These receptors came from a human donor in good health (CMV status not recorded). Some clones in this sample may be carry-over from other donors' samples.

This clonotype was counted a few times. V and J are TRBV10-3 and TRBJ2-1; D gene unclear. There are 15 residues in the CDR3. V was shortened by 3 bases and J by 0 bases, with 9 bases between the two germline ends. Germline V lookup: CDR1 ENHRY, CDR2 SYGVKD. Here the CDR3 reads CAISDDESSYNEQFF. CDR3 bases: TGTGCCATCAGTGATGACGAGAGCTCCTACAATGAGCAGTTCTTC.

This clonotype was recorded a few times. This rearrangement joins TRBV15 to TRBJ1-3; D gene unclear. With 3 bases removed from V and 4 bases from J, the gap between germline ends came to 13 bases. This CDR3 is built from 15 residues. The V gene's germline CDR1 is LNHNV and CDR2 YYDKDF (reference sequence). The CDR3 protein is CATSRGYLEGNTIYF. CDR3 DNA sequence: TGTGCCACCAGCAGGGGTTACCTCGAGGGAAACACCATATATTTT.

There are many counts of this clonotype. The chain couples TRBV27 to TRBJ2-2, with D possibly TRBD2 on 5 matching bases. The CDR3 has 14 amino acids. Per germline, CDR1 MNHEY and CDR2 SMNVEV (reference sequence). V was trimmed by 3 bases and J by 1 base, leaving 6 bases between them. CDR3 amino acids: CASSFGLNTGELFF. In DNA form, the CDR3 reads TGTGCCAGCAGTTTCGGACTGAACACCGGGGAGCTGTTTTTT.

The V call is TRBV28, the J call TRBJ1-6, with no clear D. The CDR3 extends over 12 amino acids. The germline gives CDR1 MDHEN, CDR2 SYDVKM. The ends were cut back, 11 bases at V and 0 bases at J, with 5 bases in the middle. CDR3 nucleotides: TGTGCCGGAGGCTCCTATAATTCACCCCTCCACTTT. This codes for CAGGSYNSPLHF.

The rearrangement links TRBV15 to TRBJ1-1; tentative D call: TRBD1 (5 bases). This CDR3 region has 14 residues. Trimming took 0 bases from V and 6 from J, leaving 11 bases between them. Germline-derived CDR1 and CDR2 are LNHNV and YYDKDF (reference sequence). CDR3 in DNA: TGTGCCACCAGCAGAGATGTGGCAGGGCCTGAAGCTTTCTTT. This encodes CATSRDVAGPEAFF.

This clonotype was found a few times. The chain has TRBV11-3 and TRBJ1-1; D not resolved. This CDR3 has 15 residues. Germline-derived CDR1 and CDR2 are SGHNT and YENEEA. V shed 5 bases and J shed 4 bases, with 17 bases lying between them. CDR3 in DNA: TGTGCCAGCAGCCTCGGGCCGTCCGAACCCACTGAAGCTTTCTTT. It yields the protein CASSLGPSEPTEAFF.

The V and J genes are TRBV5-1 and TRBJ2-5; 7 positions agree with TRBD1. Per germline, CDR1 SGHRS and CDR2 YFSETQ. Trimming removed 4 bases from V and 5 bases from J; junction bases left unmatched: 11. The CDR3 has 15 amino acids. Here the CDR3 DNA reads TGCGCCAGCAGCCCTCGGACAGGAAGGGAGGAGACCCAGTACTTC. Encoded protein: CASSPRTGREETQYF.

The V call is TRBV20-1, the J call TRBJ1-4; no definite D call. V lost 0 bases to trimming and J lost 4 bases, with 15 bases between them. The germline gives CDR1 DFQATT, CDR2 SNEGSKA (reference sequence). The CDR3 loop spans 16 amino acids. Here the CDR3 reads CSARDLRGSGNEKLFF. The CDR3 DNA reads TGCAGTGCTAGAGATTTAAGAGGGTCGGGTAATGAAAAACTGTTTTTT.

V usage is TRBV5-6 and J usage is TRBJ2-2; unclear D gene. Trimming cost V 0 bases and J 4 bases, with 13 bases left between them. Germline CDR1 is SGHDT and CDR2 is YYEEEE. The CDR3 has 16 amino acids. This chain's CDR3 is CASSLGVKSPTGELFF. The CDR3 bases are TGTGCCAGCAGCTTGGGGGTCAAAAGTCCCACCGGGGAGCTGTTTTTT.

This clonotype has at least ten counts. The J gene is TRBJ2-7, the V gene TRBV10-3, with 7 bases that match TRBD2. CDR1 is ENHRY and CDR2 is SYGVKD in the germline V gene. V lost 3 bases and J lost 3; bases outside the gene matches: 11. There are 16 residues in the CDR3. The CDR3 bases are TGTGCCATCAGTGATTCATGGACTAGACCTATCTACGAGCAGTACTTC. Translated, it gives CAISDSWTRPIYEQYF.

Here the CDR3 reads CATSTPWASGPGDLEQYF. The CDR3 bases are TGTGCCACCAGCACTCCGTGGGCTAGCGGACCGGGGGACCTCGAGCAGTACTTC. The chain employs TRBV15 and TRBJ2-7; 7 positions match TRBD2. The CDR3 has 18 amino acids. Germline assignment: CDR1 LNHNV and CDR2 YYDKDF (reference sequence). After removal of 4 bases from V and 6 bases from J, the junction contained 21 bases not matched to a gene. Full variable domain (missing parts from reference TRBV15 and TRBJ2-7): DAMVIQNPRYQVTQFGKPVTLSCSQTLNHNVMYWYQQKSSQAPKLLFHYYDKDFNNEADTPDNFQSRRPNTSFCFLDIRSPGLGDTAMYLCATSTPWASGPGDLEQYFGPGTRLTVT.

The chain carries TRBV6-2 or TRBV6-3 and TRBJ2-7; D is possibly TRBD1 (6 bases). V was cut by 6 bases and J by 5 bases, with 11 bases left in between. The CDR3 has 12 amino acids. Germline values: CDR1 MNHEY, CDR2 SVGEGT. The CDR3 is CASRETGNEQYF. Here the CDR3 DNA reads TGTGCCAGCAGGGAGACAGGTAACGAGCAGTACTTC.

Worth noting for this clonotype: A much larger clone is a single base away; this may be a read error. The chain combines TRBV5-4 with TRBJ1-1, with D possibly matching TRBD1 (6 bases). Germline V gives CDR1 SGHNT, CDR2 YYREEE (reference sequence). The CDR3 has 13 amino acids. The CDR3 DNA reads as TGTGCCAGCAGCTGGACAGAGTACACTGTAGCTTTCTTT. This gives the protein CASSWTEYTVAFF. Looking up the rest from reference TRBV5-4 and TRBJ1-1 gives the full variable domain: ETGVTQSPTHLIKTRGQQVTLRCSSQSGHNTVSWYQQALGQGPQFIFQYYREEENGRGNFPPRFSGLQFPNYSSELNVNALELDDSALYLCASSWTEYTVAFFGQGTRLTVV.

This clonotype occurred many times. The chain's CDR3 is CASSLRQGSSYEQYF. CDR3 nucleotides: TGTGCCAGCAGCCTACGACAGGGGAGCTCCTACGAGCAGTACTTC. The rearrangement joins TRBV7-9 to TRBJ2-7; TRBD1 matches 8 bases. Per germline, CDR1 SEHNR and CDR2 FQNEAQ (reference sequence). CDR3 length: 15 amino acids. V shed 5 bases, J shed 0 bases, and the junction held 6 bases outside the gene matches.

Concerning this clonotype itself: The CDR3 ends on some other residue instead of the conserved phenylalanine or tryptophan, so this is likely a read error. Here the CDR3 DNA reads TGCAGTGCTCCCGGAATAAACTCCTACGAGCAGTACTTA. Translating gives CSAPGINSYEQYL. The chain joins TRBV20-1 to TRBJ2-7; D unclear. Trimming stripped 5 bases from V and 0 bases from J, with 11 bases between. The CDR3 consists of 13 residues. Germline values: CDR1 DFQATT, CDR2 SNEGSKA (reference sequence).

In its sample, this clonotype was seen many times. The chain combines TRBV5-1 with TRBJ2-1, with 12 bases aligning to TRBD2. This CDR3 comprises 15 residues. Germline CDR1 and CDR2: SGHRS and YFSETQ. V lost 8 bases and J lost 10; bases outside the gene matches: 13. CDR3 nucleotide sequence: TGCGCCAGTCAAGATTCACTAGCGGGGGGTGACGAGCAGTTCTTC. Protein product: CASQDSLAGGDEQFF.

In this sample, this clonotype turned up many times. The chain has TRBV11-2 and TRBJ2-3; the D is unclear. Per the germline V gene, CDR1 is SGHAT and CDR2 is FQNNGV. The CDR3 contains 14 residues. V gave up 0 bases and J gave up 2 bases, with 6 bases separating them. The DNA for the CDR3 is TGTGCCAGCAGCTTAGAGGCCACCACAGATACGCAGTATTTT. Protein product: CASSLEATTDTQYF.

This clonotype was seen many times. The genes are TRBV2 and TRBJ1-5; no reliable D call. Germline V CDR1 and CDR2: SNHLY, FYNNEI. V lost 3 bases and J 1 base, leaving 10 bases between the germline ends. The CDR3 has 15 residues. The CDR3 protein is CASSDEESSNQPQHF. DNA for the CDR3: TGTGCCAGCAGTGACGAAGAGTCGAGCAATCAGCCCCAGCATTTT.

The table lists this clonotype with a few counts. V and J are TRBV11-2 and TRBJ2-2, with D uncertain. The CDR3 runs to 13 residues. Germline CDR1 reads SGHAT; CDR2 reads FQNNGV. Trimming removed 4 bases from V and 1 base from J, with 4 bases in between. The chain's CDR3 is CASSYKNTGELFF. Here the CDR3 DNA reads TGTGCCAGCAGCTACAAGAACACCGGGGAGCTGTTTTTT.